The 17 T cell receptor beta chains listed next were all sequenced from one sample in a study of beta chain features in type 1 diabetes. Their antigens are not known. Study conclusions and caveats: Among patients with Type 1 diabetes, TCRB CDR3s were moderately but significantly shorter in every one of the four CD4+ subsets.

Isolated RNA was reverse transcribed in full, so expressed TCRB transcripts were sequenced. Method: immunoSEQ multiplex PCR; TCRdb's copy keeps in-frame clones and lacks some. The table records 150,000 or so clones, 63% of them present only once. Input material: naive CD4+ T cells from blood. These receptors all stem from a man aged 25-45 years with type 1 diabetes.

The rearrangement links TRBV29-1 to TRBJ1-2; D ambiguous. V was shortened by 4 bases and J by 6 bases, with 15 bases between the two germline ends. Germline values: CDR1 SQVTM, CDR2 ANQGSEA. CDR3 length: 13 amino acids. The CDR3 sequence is CSVGAQGRHGYTF. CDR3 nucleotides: TGCAGCGTTGGGGCTCAAGGTCGCCATGGCTACACCTTC.

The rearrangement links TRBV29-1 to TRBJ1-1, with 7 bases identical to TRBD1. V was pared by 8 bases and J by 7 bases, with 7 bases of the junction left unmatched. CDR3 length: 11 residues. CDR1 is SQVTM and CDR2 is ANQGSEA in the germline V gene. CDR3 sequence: CSSGQRNEAFF. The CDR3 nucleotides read TGCAGCTCGGGACAGAGGAATGAAGCTTTCTTT. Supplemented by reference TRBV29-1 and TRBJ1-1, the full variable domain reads SAVISQKPSRDICQRGTSLTIQCQVDSQVTMMFWYRQQPGQSLTLIATANQGSEATYESGFVIDKFPISRPNLTFSTLTVSNMSPEDSSIYLCSSGQRNEAFFGQGTRLTVV.

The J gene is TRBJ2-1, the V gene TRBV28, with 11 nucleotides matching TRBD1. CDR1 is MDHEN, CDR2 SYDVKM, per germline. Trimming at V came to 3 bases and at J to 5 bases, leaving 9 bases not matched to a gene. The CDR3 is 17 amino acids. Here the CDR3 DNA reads TGTGCCAGCAGTTTGTCTGCCGGGACAGGGGGGCACAATGAGCAGTTCTTC. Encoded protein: CASSLSAGTGGHNEQFF. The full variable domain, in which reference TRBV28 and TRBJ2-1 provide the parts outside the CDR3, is DVKVTQSSRYLVKRTGEKVFLECVQDMDHENMFWYRQDPGLGLRLIYFSYDVKMKEKGDIPEGYSVSREKKERFSLILESASTNQTSMYLCASSLSAGTGGHNEQFFGPGTRLTVL.

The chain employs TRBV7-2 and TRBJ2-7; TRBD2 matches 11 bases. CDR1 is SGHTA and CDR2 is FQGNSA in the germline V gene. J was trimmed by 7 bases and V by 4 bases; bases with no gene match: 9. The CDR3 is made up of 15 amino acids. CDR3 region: CASSSVSGGANEQYF. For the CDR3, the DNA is TGTGCCAGCAGCTCGGTTAGCGGGGGGGCCAATGAGCAGTACTTC.

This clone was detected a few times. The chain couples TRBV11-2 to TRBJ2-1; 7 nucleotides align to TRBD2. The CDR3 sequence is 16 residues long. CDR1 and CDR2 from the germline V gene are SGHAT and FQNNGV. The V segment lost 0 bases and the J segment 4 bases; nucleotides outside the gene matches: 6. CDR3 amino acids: CASSLEQRGKYNEQFF. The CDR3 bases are TGTGCCAGCAGCTTAGAACAGCGGGGAAAATACAATGAGCAGTTCTTC. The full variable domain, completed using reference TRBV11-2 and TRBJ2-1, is EAGVAQSPRYKIIEKRQSVAFWCNPISGHATLYWYQQILGQGPKLLIQFQNNGVVDDSQLPKDRFSAERLKGVDSTLKIQPAKLEDSAVYLCASSLEQRGKYNEQFFGPGTRLTVL.

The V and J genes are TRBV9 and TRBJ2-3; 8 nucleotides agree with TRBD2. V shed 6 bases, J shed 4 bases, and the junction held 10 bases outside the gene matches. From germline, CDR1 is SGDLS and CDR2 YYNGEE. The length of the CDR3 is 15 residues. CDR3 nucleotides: TGTGCCAGCACCTCTCCGGGGGGGCTGTCAGATACGCAGTATTTT. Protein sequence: CASTSPGGLSDTQYF.

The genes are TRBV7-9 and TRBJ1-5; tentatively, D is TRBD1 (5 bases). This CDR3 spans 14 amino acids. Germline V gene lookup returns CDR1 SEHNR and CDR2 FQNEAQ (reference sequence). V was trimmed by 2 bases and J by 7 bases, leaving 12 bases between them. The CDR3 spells CASSLSPGSQPQHF. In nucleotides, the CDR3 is TGTGCCAGCAGCTTAAGTCCAGGGAGCCAGCCCCAGCATTTT.

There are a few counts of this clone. The CDR3 loop reads CASSVATGQKNTEAFF. DNA for the CDR3: TGTGCCAGCAGCGTAGCTACGGGACAGAAGAACACTGAAGCTTTCTTT. The chain combines TRBV9 with TRBJ1-1; 7 positions agree with TRBD1. Germline CDR1 reads SGDLS; CDR2 reads YYNGEE. The CDR3 length is 16 residues. Trimming cost V 0 bases and J 1 base; bases outside gene matches: 6.

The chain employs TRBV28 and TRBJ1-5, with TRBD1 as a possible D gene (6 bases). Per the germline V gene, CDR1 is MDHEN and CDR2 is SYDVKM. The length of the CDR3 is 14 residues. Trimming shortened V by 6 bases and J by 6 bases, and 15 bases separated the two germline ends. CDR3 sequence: CASRGDIVVQPQHF. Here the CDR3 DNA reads TGTGCCAGCAGAGGGGACATAGTGGTTCAGCCCCAGCATTTT.

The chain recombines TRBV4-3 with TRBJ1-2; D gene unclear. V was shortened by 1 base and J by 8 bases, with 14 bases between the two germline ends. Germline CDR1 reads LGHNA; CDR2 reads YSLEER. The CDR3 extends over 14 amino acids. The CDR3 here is CASSQGTGLGGYTF. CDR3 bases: TGCGCCAGCAGCCAAGGGACGGGCCTAGGCGGCTACACCTTC.

The CDR3 protein is CASSLFGKEAEPQHF. DNA for the CDR3: TGTGCCAGCAGCTTGTTCGGTAAGGAGGCCGAGCCCCAGCATTTT. The J gene is TRBJ1-5, the V gene TRBV5-6; no firm D call. Germline CDR1 SGHDT, CDR2 YYEEEE. The CDR3 is 15 residues long. Trimming pared 1 base from V and 8 bases from J, leaving 16 bases between.

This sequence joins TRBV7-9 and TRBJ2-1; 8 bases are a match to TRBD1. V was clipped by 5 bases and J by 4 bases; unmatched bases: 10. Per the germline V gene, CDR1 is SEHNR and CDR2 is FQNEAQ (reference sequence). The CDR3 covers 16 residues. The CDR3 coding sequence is TGTGCCAGCAGCCTACAGGGGGACGATGCGTACAATGAGCAGTTCTTC. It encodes CASSLQGDDAYNEQFF.

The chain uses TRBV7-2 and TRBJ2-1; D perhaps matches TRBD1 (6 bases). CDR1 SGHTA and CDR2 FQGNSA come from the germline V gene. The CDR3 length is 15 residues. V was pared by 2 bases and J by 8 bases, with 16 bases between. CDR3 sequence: CASSLSEDSGDEQFF. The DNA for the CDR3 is TGTGCCAGCAGCTTAAGTGAGGACAGTGGCGATGAGCAGTTCTTC.

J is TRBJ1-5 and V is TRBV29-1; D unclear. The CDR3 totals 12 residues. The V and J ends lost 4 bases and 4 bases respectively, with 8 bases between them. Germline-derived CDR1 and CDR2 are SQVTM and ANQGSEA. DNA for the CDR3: TGCAGCGTTGGGGCAGCGAATCAGCCCCAGCATTTT. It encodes CSVGAANQPQHF. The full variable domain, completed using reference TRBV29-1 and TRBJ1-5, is SAVISQKPSRDICQRGTSLTIQCQVDSQVTMMFWYRQQPGQSLTLIATANQGSEATYESGFVIDKFPISRPNLTFSTLTVSNMSPEDSSIYLCSVGAANQPQHFGDGTRLSIL.

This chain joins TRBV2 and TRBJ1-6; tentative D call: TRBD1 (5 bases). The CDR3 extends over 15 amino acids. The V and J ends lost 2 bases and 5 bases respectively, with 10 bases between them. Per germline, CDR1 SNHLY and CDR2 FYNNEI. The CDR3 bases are TGTGCCAGCAGTGAAAGGTCAGGGAATAATTCACCCCTCCACTTT. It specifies CASSERSGNNSPLHF.

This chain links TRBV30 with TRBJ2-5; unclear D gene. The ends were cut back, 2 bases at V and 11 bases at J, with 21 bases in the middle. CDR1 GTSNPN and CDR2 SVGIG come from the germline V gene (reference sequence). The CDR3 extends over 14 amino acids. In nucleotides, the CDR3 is TGTGCCTGGAGTAGAACAACCTCGCTCAAAAGACAGTACTTC. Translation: CAWSRTTSLKRQYF.

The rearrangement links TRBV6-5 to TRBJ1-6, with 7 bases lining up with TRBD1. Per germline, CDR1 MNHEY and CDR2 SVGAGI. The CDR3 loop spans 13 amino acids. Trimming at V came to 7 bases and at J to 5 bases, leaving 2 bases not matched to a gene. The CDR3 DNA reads TGTGCCAGCACGACAGGGAATAATTCACCCCTCCACTTT. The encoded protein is CASTTGNNSPLHF.